This passage covers 32 T cell receptor beta chains from one sample sequenced in a study of tumor-infiltrating lymphocytes in primary liver carcinoma. cDNA specific to TCR beta was made from roughly 500 ng of total RNA, with a constant-region primer employed for priming. Researchers made the TCR beta libraries by running three nested multiplex PCR rounds with slightly modified ARM-PCR. Investigators reported that the first two PCR rounds, at 10 cycles each, used TRBV1-TRBV30 forward primers with a C-beta reverse primer. Via MiXCR, TCRdb re-called the multiplex PCR reads, giving one row per CDR3 protein. The data hold about 200,000 distinct CDR3 sequences, with 85% observed a single time. From 20-30 mg of unsorted bulk tissue, DNA and RNA were co-extracted together. The sample was tumor tissue from primary liver carcinoma. Receptor source: a man aged 35-49 years with primary liver carcinoma and hepatitis B virus infection.

This clonotype was found once. A read error may produce the germline difference seen at one junction end. The gene calls are TRBV24-1 and TRBJ2-1, with 8 bases fitting TRBD2. This CDR3 has 17 residues. The germline gives CDR1 KGHDR, CDR2 SFDVKD. CDR3 DNA: TGTGCCAGCAGTGAACCAAGCCCCGGGAGGGCTGTAAATGAGCAGTTCTTC. It encodes CASSEPSPGRAVNEQFF.

Regarding this clonotype: The CDR3 does not end in the conserved phenylalanine or tryptophan, so this is likely a read error. The chain is built from TRBV11-2 and TRBJ2-2; D is ambiguous. There are 14 residues in the CDR3. Germline CDR1 is SGHAT and CDR2 is FQNNGV. Trimming cost V 9 bases and J 4 bases, with 15 bases left between them. The CDR3 protein is CARSIDSGTGELFY. The CDR3, as DNA: TGTGCCAGGAGCATAGACTCGGGCACCGGGGAGCTGTTTTAT.

Remarks on this clonotype: The junction differs from germline at one of its ends, possibly a read error. The V and J genes are TRBV4-1 and TRBJ1-1, with D unclear. The CDR3 covers 16 residues. Germline-derived CDR1 and CDR2 are MGHRA and YSYEKL. CDR3 coding DNA: TGCGCCAGCACCCAAGAGCGAGCAAGGATGAACACTGAAGCTTTCTTT. As protein: CASTQERARMNTEAFF.

This clonotype was observed a few times. V is TRBV19 and J is TRBJ1-5, with 7 bases that match TRBD1. Germline CDR1 LNHDA, CDR2 SQIVND (reference sequence). The CDR3 spans 14 residues. V lost 7 bases and J lost 6; bases outside the gene matches: 9. The CDR3, as DNA: TGTGCCAGTACCAGGGACAGCCTTGTTCAGCCCCAGCATTTT. It specifies CASTRDSLVQPQHF. The full variable domain, completed using reference TRBV19 and TRBJ1-5, is DGGITQSPKYLFRKEGQNVTLSCEQNLNHDAMYWYRQDPGQGLRLIYYSQIVNDFQKGDIAEGYSVSREKKESFPLTVTSAQKNPTAFYLCASTRDSLVQPQHFGDGTRLSIL.

The V gene is TRBV20-1, the J gene TRBJ2-2; 8 bases are shared with TRBD2. The CDR3 spans 17 residues. Looked up from germline, CDR1 is DFQATT and CDR2 is SNEGSKA (reference sequence). With 1 base clipped from V and 7 bases from J, the junction kept 14 bases outside the gene matches. The CDR3 bases are TGCAGTGCTAGAGCTTATAAAGGCGGGGGGTCCCTCGGGGAGCTGTTTTTT. It translates to CSARAYKGGGSLGELFF.

Note on this clonotype: A junction end diverges from the germline sequence, so it may reflect a read error. The rearrangement joins TRBV4-2 to TRBJ2-3; the D gene is possibly TRBD2 (6 bases). Germline CDR1 is LGHNA and CDR2 is YNFKEQ. This CDR3 has 15 residues. CDR3 protein: CTSSHKAGLADMQYF. Written as DNA, the CDR3 is TGTACCAGCAGCCATAAGGCGGGACTCGCAGATATGCAGTATTTT.

A word on this clonotype: The CDR3 ends on some other residue instead of the conserved phenylalanine or tryptophan, so this is likely a read error. The CDR3: CNVLREDTGELFL. CDR3 sequence (DNA): TGCAACGTTCTCAGGGAGGACACCGGAGAGCTGTTTCTT. The rearrangement uses TRBV29-1 and TRBJ2-2; a weak D match, TRBD2 (6 bases). Germline V gives CDR1 SQVTM, CDR2 ANQGSEA. The CDR3 length is 13 residues.

Details on this clonotype: A read error may account for a junction end that differs from germline. The genes are TRBV10-3 and TRBJ2-3; 7 nucleotides align to TRBD2. Looked up from germline, CDR1 is ENHRY and CDR2 is SYGVKD. The CDR3 covers 14 residues. The CDR3 DNA is TGTGTCATCAGTGAGCCGAGAGGGGAGGGTACGCAGTATTTT. Translating gives CVISEPRGEGTQYF.

This clonotype has a count of ten or more. This chain links TRBV5-1 with TRBJ2-2; TRBD1 is a possible D gene (5 bases). This CDR3 is built from 15 residues. With 3 bases removed from V and 4 bases from J, the gap between germline ends came to 13 bases. In germline, CDR1 is SGHRS, CDR2 YFSETQ. CDR3 sequence (DNA): TGCGCCAGCAGCTGGGCAGGGTTGGGCACCGGGGAGCTGTTTTTT. As protein: CASSWAGLGTGELFF.

As regards this clonotype: The junction shows a germline mismatch at one end, possibly a read error. The chain links TRBV6-1 to TRBJ2-1, with 9 positions matching TRBD2. CDR1 and CDR2 from the germline V gene are MNHNS and SASEGT. The CDR3 totals 19 residues. CDR3 loop: CASGEASGGLAGIYNEQFF. CDR3 sequence (DNA): TGTGCCAGCGGTGAAGCCTCAGGGGGGCTAGCGGGAATCTACAATGAACAGTTCTTC.

Comment on this clonotype: The CDR3 ends on some other residue instead of the conserved phenylalanine or tryptophan, so this is likely a read error. The V and J genes are TRBV11-1 and TRBJ2-4; the match to TRBD2 covers 10 bases. With V trimmed by 6 bases and J by 2 bases, 10 bases remained unmatched. The CDR3 has 17 residues. The germline CDR1 and CDR2 sequences are SGHAT and FQDESV (reference sequence). CDR3 in DNA: TGTGCCAGCAGTTTTACCGGTACTAGCGGGACCAAAAACATTCAGTACCTC. Protein sequence: CASSFTGTSGTKNIQYL.

To note about this clonotype: The conserved phenylalanine or tryptophan normally closing the CDR3 is absent here, so this likely arose from a read error. No DNA is shown, since the ends of the CDR3 on it are uncertain; the CDR3 is the one TCRdb lists. The chain links TRBV4-2 to TRBJ1-6; the DNA was not compared with TRBD1, the D call given in the table. The CDR3 totals 20 residues, both ends included. Per the germline V gene, CDR1 is LGHNA and CDR2 is YNFKEQ. The CDR3 loop is CASRPAGTGAASPYNSPLHY.

This chain joins TRBV4-1 and TRBJ1-6; possibly TRBD1 for D (6 bases). CDR1 and CDR2 from the germline V gene are MGHRA and YSYEKL. Deletions cut 10 bases from V and 7 bases from J, with 20 bases between. The CDR3 is 15 residues long. CDR3 protein: CANSQDSTGNSPLHF. CDR3 DNA sequence: TGCGCCAACAGTCAAGATAGCACAGGGAATTCACCCCTCCACTTT.

The genes are TRBV6-1 and TRBJ2-3; no clear D. This CDR3 is built from 11 residues. The germline gives CDR1 MNHNS, CDR2 SASEGT. Trimming removed 2 bases from V and 8 bases from J, with 5 bases in between. As DNA, the CDR3 is TGTGCCAGCAGTGAACTAGTTACGCAGTATTTT. Its translation is CASSELVTQYF.

Notes on this clonotype: It may be a read error: a sequence one base away is much more abundant. The chain links TRBV5-1 to TRBJ2-1; no clear D. The CDR3 spans 13 residues. Germline CDR1 and CDR2: SGHRS and YFSETQ. With 3 bases removed from V and 6 bases from J, the gap between germline ends came to 10 bases. This CDR3 reads CASSSSVSNEQFF. Here the CDR3 DNA reads TGCGCCAGCAGCTCGAGCGTGAGCAATGAGCAGTTCTTC.

As to this clonotype: A read error may account for a junction end that differs from germline. The genes are TRBV7-2 and TRBJ2-7; D unclear. The CDR3 covers 14 residues. From germline, CDR1 is SGHTA and CDR2 FQGNSA. The CDR3 sequence: CASSLKQSVGEQYF. The CDR3 coding sequence is TGTGCCAGTAGCTTGAAGCAGTCGGTGGGAGAGCAGTACTTC.

This clonotype was counted at least ten times. The chain recombines TRBV24-1 with TRBJ2-3, with 10 positions matching TRBD2. The V gene's germline CDR1 is KGHDR and CDR2 SFDVKD. Trimming at V came to 3 bases and at J to 2 bases, leaving 7 bases not matched to a gene. The CDR3 covers 17 residues. This CDR3 is CATSDVPSGRNTDTQYF. The CDR3 region has the DNA TGTGCCACCAGTGATGTACCTAGCGGGAGAAACACAGATACGCAGTATTTT.

As regards this clonotype: The junction differs from germline at one of its ends, possibly a read error. The DNA of the CDR3 is TGTGCTAGAAGCGACAGGGGGGTCACCGGGGAGATGTTTTTT. As protein: CARSDRGVTGEMFF. J is TRBJ2-2 and V is TRBV6-7; 9 nucleotides match TRBD1. TRBV6-7 has ORF status, its function being uncertain. CDR3 size: 14 residues.

Concerning this clonotype itself: Sequence at one end of the junction differs from germline and may be a read error. The chain has TRBV29-1 and TRBJ2-1, with D possibly matching TRBD2 (6 bases). Germline loops: CDR1 SQVTM, CDR2 ANQGSEA. This CDR3 has 13 residues. The CDR3: CSVAIEGAGEHFF. The CDR3 DNA is TGCAGCGTTGCCATCGAGGGAGCGGGTGAGCACTTCTTC.

The CDR3, as DNA: TGTGCCAGCAGTTTTTCAGGGAATGACGAGACTCACTACTTC. It encodes CASSFSGNDETHYF. The gene calls are TRBV12-3 or TRBV12-4 and TRBJ2-5; TRBD1 is a possible D gene (5 bases). Trimming stripped 3 bases from V and 14 bases from J, with 22 bases between. CDR3 length: 14 amino acids.

This rearrangement joins TRBV7-3 to TRBJ2-2; TRBD1 might be the D (6 bases). The CDR3 totals 14 residues. The V gene's germline CDR1 is SGHTA and CDR2 FQGTGA. Trimming removed 5 bases at V and 4 bases at J, with 11 bases between. As DNA, the CDR3 is TGTGCCAGCAGCCAACAGGGTTTCACCGGGGAGCTGTTTTTT. Translated, it gives CASSQQGFTGELFF.

This clonotype was detected once. At one boundary the junction diverges from the germline segment, which might be a read error. The chain has TRBV4-2 and TRBJ2-5; 12 nucleotides match TRBD2. In germline, CDR1 is LGHNA, CDR2 YNFKEQ. The CDR3 consists of 15 residues. The CDR3 sequence is CASIQSRTSGAGVNF. The CDR3 nucleotides are TGTGCCAGCATCCAGTCTAGGACTAGCGGGGCAGGGGTAAACTTC.

This clonotype was seen just once. Being one base from a much bigger clone, this may be a read error. V usage is TRBV7-9 and J usage is TRBJ2-1; D possibly matches TRBD1 or TRBD2 (5 bases each). This CDR3 region has 14 residues. Per the germline V gene, CDR1 is SEHNR and CDR2 is FQNEAQ (reference sequence). Between the trimmed V and J ends, which lost 7 bases and 2 bases, there was a span of 12 bases. This chain's CDR3 is CASISADTYNEQFF. The CDR3 DNA follows: TGTGCCAGCATCTCAGCGGACACCTACAATGAGCAGTTCTTC.

The CDR3 spells CASKGDILYEQYF. CDR3 DNA: TGTGCCAGCAAGGGAGACATCCTCTACGAGCAGTACTTC. This chain connects TRBV2 to TRBJ2-7, with D maybe TRBD2 (5 bases). The CDR3 spans 13 residues. V was trimmed by 7 bases and J by 3 bases, leaving 13 bases between them. Looked up from germline, CDR1 is SNHLY and CDR2 is FYNNEI.

In regard to this clonotype: The junction differs from germline at one of its ends, possibly a read error. The rearrangement joins TRBV10-3 to TRBJ1-1, with a weak D call TRBD1 (5 bases). Germline CDR1 is ENHRY and CDR2 is SYGVKD. The CDR3 contains 12 residues. CDR3 sequence (DNA): TGTGCCAGCCGGGACTGGGATACTGATGCTTTCTTT. Translating it yields CASRDWDTDAFF.

On this clonotype itself: Germline and junction disagree at one end, which may indicate a read error. The V call is TRBV12-3 or TRBV12-4, the J call TRBJ1-5; 7 bases align to TRBD1. CDR3 size: 14 residues. CDR3 sequence (DNA): TGTACCAGCAAGCCGACAGGGAATAATCAGCCCCAGCATTTT. Its translation is CTSKPTGNNQPQHF.

To note about this clonotype: At one end, the junction sequence differs from germline, possibly due to a read error. This chain uses TRBV5-1 with TRBJ2-7; 7 bases align to TRBD2. CDR1 is SGHRS, CDR2 YFSETQ, per germline. The CDR3 spans 15 residues. CDR3 amino acids: CAGSTSGGGSYEQYF. Here the CDR3 DNA reads TGTGCCGGCAGCACATCCGGGGGAGGGTCCTACGAGCAGTACTTC.

This clonotype was seen more than once but under ten times. The conserved closing phenylalanine or tryptophan is absent in this CDR3, likely reflecting a read error. V is TRBV29-1 and J is TRBJ1-2, with a possible D match to TRBD1 (6 bases). The CDR3 is made up of 13 amino acids. Germline CDR1 and CDR2: SQVTM and ANQGSEA. The chain's CDR3 is CSVFGQTNYGYTI. In DNA form, the CDR3 reads TGTAGCGTTTTCGGACAGACTAACTATGGCTACACCATC.

About this clonotype itself: This may be a read error, as it is one base from a much larger clone. The CDR3 loop reads CACTGTDEYEQYF. CDR3 nucleotides: TGTGCCTGCACCGGGACAGACGAATACGAGCAGTACTTC. The chain links TRBV30 to TRBJ2-7; TRBD1 aligns across 7 bases. This CDR3 contains 13 residues. Germline CDR1 GTSNPN, CDR2 SVGIG (reference sequence). The V segment lost 6 bases and the J segment 4 bases; nucleotides outside the gene matches: 9.

Of note for this clonotype: The junction differs from germline at one of its ends, possibly a read error. The chain links TRBV12-3 or TRBV12-4 to TRBJ2-5; D call uncertain. The CDR3 extends over 16 amino acids. In DNA, the CDR3 is TGTGCCAGCACTTCCGGCGAGGTTGGGGATCCAGAGAACCAGTACTTC. This codes for CASTSGEVGDPENQYF.

This clonotype has just a few counts. A much larger clone differs from this one at a single base, so this may be a read error. V is TRBV6-2 or TRBV6-3 and J is TRBJ2-7, with D hard to call. CDR1 is MNHEY and CDR2 is SVGEGT in the germline V gene. CDR3 size: 12 residues. The CDR3 nucleotides read TGTGCCAGCAGCCCTAATTCCATAAACCGGCGCTTC. It yields the protein CASSPNSINRRF.

As regards this clonotype: The limits of the CDR3 on the DNA are not certain, so only TCRdb's listed CDR3 is given. This sequence joins TRBV6-6 and TRBJ2-1; the table assigns TRBD1, which was not confirmed against the DNA. The V gene's germline CDR1 is MNHNY and CDR2 SVGAGI (reference sequence). The length of the CDR3 is 17 amino acids, counting both ends. The CDR3 here is CASSYSVGHGIHNEQFF.